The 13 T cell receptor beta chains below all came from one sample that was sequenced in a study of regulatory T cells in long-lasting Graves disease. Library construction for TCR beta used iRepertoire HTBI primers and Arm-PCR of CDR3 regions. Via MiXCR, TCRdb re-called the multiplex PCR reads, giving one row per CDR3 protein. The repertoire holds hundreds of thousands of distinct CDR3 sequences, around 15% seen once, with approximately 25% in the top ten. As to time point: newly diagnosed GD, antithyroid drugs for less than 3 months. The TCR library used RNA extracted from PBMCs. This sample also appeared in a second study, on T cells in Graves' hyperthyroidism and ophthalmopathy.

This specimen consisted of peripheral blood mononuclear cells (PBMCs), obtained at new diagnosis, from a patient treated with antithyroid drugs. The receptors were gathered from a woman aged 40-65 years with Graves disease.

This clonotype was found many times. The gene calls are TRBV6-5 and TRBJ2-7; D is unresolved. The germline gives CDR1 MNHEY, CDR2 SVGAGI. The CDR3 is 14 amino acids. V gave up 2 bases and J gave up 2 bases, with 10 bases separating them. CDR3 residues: CASSYDGNPYEQYF. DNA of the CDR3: TGTGCCAGCAGTTACGACGGTAATCCCTACGAGCAGTACTTC.

CDR3 DNA: TGTGCCAGCAGTTCGGGACCCCAAGCTACTGAAGCTTTCTTT. This translates into CASSSGPQATEAFF. This chain connects TRBV6-2 or TRBV6-3 to TRBJ1-1; possible D gene TRBD1, 5 bases. This CDR3 is built from 14 residues. Germline CDR1 and CDR2: MNHEY and SVGEGT. The V end lost 4 bases, the J end lost 5 bases, and 14 bases lay between the germline ends.

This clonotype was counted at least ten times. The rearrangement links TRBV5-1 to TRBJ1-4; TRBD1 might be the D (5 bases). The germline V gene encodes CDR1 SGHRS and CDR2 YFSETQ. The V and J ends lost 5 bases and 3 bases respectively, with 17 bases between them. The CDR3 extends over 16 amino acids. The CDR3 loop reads CASRYGSTDANEKLFF. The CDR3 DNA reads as TGCGCCAGCAGGTACGGCTCGACAGACGCTAATGAAAAACTGTTTTTT.

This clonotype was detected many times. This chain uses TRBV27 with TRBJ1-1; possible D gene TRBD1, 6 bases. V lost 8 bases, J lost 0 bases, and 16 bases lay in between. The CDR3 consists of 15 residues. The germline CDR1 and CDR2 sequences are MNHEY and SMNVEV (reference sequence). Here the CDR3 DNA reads TGTGCCAGCGGATCAAGGGGACATTTGAACACTGAAGCTTTCTTT. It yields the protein CASGSRGHLNTEAFF.

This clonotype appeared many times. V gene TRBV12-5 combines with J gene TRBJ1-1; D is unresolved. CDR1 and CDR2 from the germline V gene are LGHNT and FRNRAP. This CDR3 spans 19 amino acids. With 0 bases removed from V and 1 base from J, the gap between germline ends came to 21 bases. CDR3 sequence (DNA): TGTGCTAGTGGTTTGGTAGTGTTGACGTCGAAGGGTTGGAACACTGAAGCTTTCTTT. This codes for CASGLVVLTSKGWNTEAFF.

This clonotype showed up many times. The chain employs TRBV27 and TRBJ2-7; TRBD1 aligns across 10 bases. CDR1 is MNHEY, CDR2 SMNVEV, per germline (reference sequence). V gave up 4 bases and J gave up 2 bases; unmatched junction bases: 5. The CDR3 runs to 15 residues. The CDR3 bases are TGTGCCAGCAGTTCCGGGACAGGGGTGCCCTACGAGCAGTACTTC. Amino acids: CASSSGTGVPYEQYF.

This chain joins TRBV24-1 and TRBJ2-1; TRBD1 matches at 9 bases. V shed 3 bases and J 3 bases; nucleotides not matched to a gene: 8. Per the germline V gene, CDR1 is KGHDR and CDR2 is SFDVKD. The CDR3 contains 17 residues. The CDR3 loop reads CATSDAAGTGNYNEQFF. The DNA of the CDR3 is TGTGCCACCAGTGATGCTGCCGGGACAGGGAACTACAATGAGCAGTTCTTC.

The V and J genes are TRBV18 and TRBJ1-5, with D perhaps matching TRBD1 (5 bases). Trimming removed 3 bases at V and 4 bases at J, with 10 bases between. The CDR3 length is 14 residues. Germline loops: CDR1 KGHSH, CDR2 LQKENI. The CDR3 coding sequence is TGTGCCAGCTCACCCACAGGAAAAAATCAGCCCCAGCATTTT. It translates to CASSPTGKNQPQHF.

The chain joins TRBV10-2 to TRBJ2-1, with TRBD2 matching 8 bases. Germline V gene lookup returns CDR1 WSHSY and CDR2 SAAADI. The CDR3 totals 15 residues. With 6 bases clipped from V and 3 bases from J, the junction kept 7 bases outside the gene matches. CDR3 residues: CASRGRGGFYNEQFF. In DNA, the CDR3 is TGCGCCAGCAGGGGTCGGGGGGGCTTCTACAATGAGCAGTTCTTC.

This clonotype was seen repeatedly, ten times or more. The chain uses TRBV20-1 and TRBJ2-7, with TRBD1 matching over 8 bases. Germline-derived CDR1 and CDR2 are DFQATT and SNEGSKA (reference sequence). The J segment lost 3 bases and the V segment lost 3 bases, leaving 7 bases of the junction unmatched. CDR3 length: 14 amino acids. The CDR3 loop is CSASEPRGLYEQYF. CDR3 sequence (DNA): TGCAGTGCTAGCGAACCCAGGGGGCTCTACGAGCAGTACTTC.

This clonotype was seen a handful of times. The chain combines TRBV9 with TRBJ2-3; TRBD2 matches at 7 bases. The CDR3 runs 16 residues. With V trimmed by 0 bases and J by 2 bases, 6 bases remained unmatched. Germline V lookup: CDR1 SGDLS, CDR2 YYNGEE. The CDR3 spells CASSVGPGRATDTQYF. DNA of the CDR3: TGTGCCAGCAGCGTAGGACCAGGGAGGGCCACAGATACGCAGTATTTT.

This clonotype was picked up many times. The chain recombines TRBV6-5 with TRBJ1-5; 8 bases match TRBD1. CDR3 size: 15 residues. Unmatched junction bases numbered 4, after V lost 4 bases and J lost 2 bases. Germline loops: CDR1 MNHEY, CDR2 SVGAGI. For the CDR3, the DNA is TGTGCCAGCAGTTGGACAGGGTTGGGCAATCAGCCCCAGCATTTT. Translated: CASSWTGLGNQPQHF.

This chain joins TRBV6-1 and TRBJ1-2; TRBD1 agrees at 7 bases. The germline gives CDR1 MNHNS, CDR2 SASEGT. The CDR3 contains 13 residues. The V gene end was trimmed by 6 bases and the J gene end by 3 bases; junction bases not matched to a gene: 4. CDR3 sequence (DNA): TGTGCCAGCAGGGAGGGGGCGGACTATGGCTACACCTTC. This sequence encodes CASREGADYGYTF.